This T cell receptor (beta chain) originates from a study of T cell changes during pregnancy in multiple sclerosis. Looked up from germline, CDR1 is SGHDN and CDR2 is FVKESK. V lost 6 bases, J lost 4 bases, and 21 bases lay in between. The CDR3 contains 16 residues. Libraries were prepared by immunoSEQ multiplex PCR; TCRdb keeps only in-frame clonotypes and omits some of them. Of 60,000 or so clones in the sample, about 92% were seen once. The clonotype comes from a female donor in good health, enrolled as a control in a pregnancy study. Here the sequenced sample was peripheral blood, taken in the second trimester of pregnancy. V and J are TRBV14 and TRBJ1-2, with TRBD1 as a possible D gene (5 bases). CDR3 protein: CASSLRSGLGAYGYTF. The CDR3 bases are TGTGCCAGCAGTCTCCGGAGTGGTTTAGGGGCCTATGGCTACACCTTC.